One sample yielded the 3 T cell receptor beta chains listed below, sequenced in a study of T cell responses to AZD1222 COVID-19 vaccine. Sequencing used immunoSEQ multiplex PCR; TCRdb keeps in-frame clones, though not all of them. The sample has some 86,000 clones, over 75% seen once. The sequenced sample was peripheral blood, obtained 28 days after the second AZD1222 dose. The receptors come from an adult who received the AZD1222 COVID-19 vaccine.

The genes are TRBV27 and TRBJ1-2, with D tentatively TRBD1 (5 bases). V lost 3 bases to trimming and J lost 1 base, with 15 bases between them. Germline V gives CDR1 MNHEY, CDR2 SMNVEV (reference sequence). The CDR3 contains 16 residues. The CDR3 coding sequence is TGTGCCAGCAGTTTGATGGCAGGGATTTTTAACTATGGCTACACCTTC. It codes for CASSLMAGIFNYGYTF.

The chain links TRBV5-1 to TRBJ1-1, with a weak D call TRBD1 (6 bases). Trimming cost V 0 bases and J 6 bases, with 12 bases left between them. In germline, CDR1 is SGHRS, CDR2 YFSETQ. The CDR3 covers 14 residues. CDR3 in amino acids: CASSLDSRGPEAFF. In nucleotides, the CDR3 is TGCGCCAGCAGCTTGGACAGCAGGGGACCTGAAGCTTTCTTT. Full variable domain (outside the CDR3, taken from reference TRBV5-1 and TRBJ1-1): KAGVTQTPRYLIKTRGQQVTLSCSPISGHRSVSWYQQTPGQGLQFLFEYFSETQRNKGNFPGRFSGRQFSNSRSEMNVSTLELGDSALYLCASSLDSRGPEAFFGQGTRLTVV.

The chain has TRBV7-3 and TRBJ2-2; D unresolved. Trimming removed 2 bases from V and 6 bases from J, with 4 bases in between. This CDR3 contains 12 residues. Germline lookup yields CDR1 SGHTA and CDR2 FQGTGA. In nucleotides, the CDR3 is TGTGCCAGCAGCTTAGGGGCCGGGGAGCTGTTTTTT. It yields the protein CASSLGAGELFF.